This is a list of T cell receptor beta chains from one sample in a study of blood T cell repertoires in COVID-19. Sequencing used immunoSEQ multiplex PCR; TCRdb keeps in-frame clones, though not all of them. The sample holds about 100,000 clones, 69% seen once. The sample taken for sequencing was peripheral blood. The receptor source for this set is a man older than 75 with acute or convalescent COVID-19. The CDR3 runs from the conserved cysteine through the conserved F or W. D genes are given only for firm matches. Clone size is not always given. Where it is, it says once, few, many or a class for expanded clones.

TGTGCCAGCAGCCGGGGGGTTCGCTCACCCCTCCACTTT,CASSRGVRSPLHF,-,TRBV14,TRBJ1-6,-
TGCGCCAGCAGCCAACAGACAGGCTCTGGAAACACCATATATTTT,CASSQQTGSGNTIYF,many,TRBV4-3,TRBJ1-3,-
TGTGCCAGCTCACCCCCGGGAACGTCGGGGGCCAACGTCCTGACTTTC,CASSPPGTSGANVLTF,-,TRBV18,TRBJ2-6,-
TGTGCCAGTAGTACTGGGACAGGGGGGAGGCAGCCCCAGCATTTT,CASSTGTGGRQPQHF,once,TRBV19,TRBJ1-5,TRBD1
TGTGCCTGGAGAACCACAGGGGGTGGAAACACCATATATTTT,CAWRTTGGGNTIYF,-,TRBV30,TRBJ1-3,TRBD1
TGTGCCAGCAGCCTTAGACGGGACAGCCGTGACTTCTTT,CASSLRRDSRDFF,-,TRBV7-2,TRBJ1-1,TRBD1
TGTGCCAGCAGCGCCATGAAGCGGGCAAGGCGGTCCCGCTCCTACGAGCAGTACTTC,CASSAMKRARRSRSYEQYF,-,TRBV3-1/TRBV3-2,TRBJ2-7,-
TGTGCCAGTAGATGGGGACTAGCGGGGTACAATGAGCAGTTCTTC,CASRWGLAGYNEQFF,-,TRBV19,TRBJ2-1,TRBD2
TGTGCCAGCAGGGGGAGCTTCAACACTGAAGCTTTCTTT,CASRGSFNTEAFF,-,TRBV3-1/TRBV3-2,TRBJ1-1,-
TGTGCCAGCTCACCCGGGGGGCTTGGAAACACCATATATTTT,CASSPGGLGNTIYF,few,TRBV18,TRBJ1-3,-
TGTGCCAGTAGAACCTCCCAGGGGTTTTCGCCACTCTCCGACTATGGCTACACCTTC,CASRTSQGFSPLSDYGYTF,-,TRBV19,TRBJ1-2,-
TGTGCCAGCAGTTACGCCTCAGGGGGCAAGCCCCAGCATTTT,CASSYASGGKPQHF,-,TRBV6-2/TRBV6-3,TRBJ1-5,TRBD1
TGTGCCAGCAGCTTAAAACTCCCGCCTTACTACGAGCAGTACTTC,CASSLKLPPYYEQYF,-,TRBV7-6,TRBJ2-7,-
TGTGCCAGCAGTTATTTGCGTGGGCTTCGGTCGAGCTACGAGCAGTACTTC,CASSYLRGLRSSYEQYF,-,TRBV6-2/TRBV6-3,TRBJ2-7,-
TGTGCCACCAGTGATTATAGGAGGGCCTCGGAAACGCAGTATTTT,CATSDYRRASETQYF,few,TRBV24-1,TRBJ2-3,-
TGTGCCAGCAGCCCGACGGGGGACGCCACAGATACGCAGTATTTT,CASSPTGDATDTQYF,-,TRBV11-2,TRBJ2-3,-
TGCGCCAGCAGACTCTACACAGATACGCAGTATTTT,CASRLYTDTQYF,once,TRBV5-1,TRBJ2-3,-
TGTGCCAGCAGTACGAGGACAGGGGCCCATCAGCCCCAGCATTTT,CASSTRTGAHQPQHF,many,TRBV28,TRBJ1-5,TRBD1
TGTGCCAGCAGCAGGGGACAGGGGCCATCCTCTGGAAACACCATATATTTT,CASSRGQGPSSGNTIYF,-,TRBV7-2,TRBJ1-3,TRBD1
TGTGCCAGCAGTCTAGGTCGAAACACCATATATTTT,CASSLGRNTIYF,few,TRBV28,TRBJ1-3,-
TGTGCCAGCAGTTCCCCCCGGGAGATTGCAACTAATGAAAAACTGTTTTTT,CASSSPREIATNEKLFF,-,TRBV28,TRBJ1-4,-
TGTGCCAGCAGCTTAGCGGTCGGGATTTATAGCAATCAGCCCCAGCATTTT,CASSLAVGIYSNQPQHF,many,TRBV7-2,TRBJ1-5,-
TGTGCCAGCAGCTTTAGTGGCGGCCGGGGGACAGATACGCAGTATTTT,CASSFSGGRGTDTQYF,-,TRBV7-2,TRBJ2-3,-
TGTGCCACCAGTGATTTGCGGCCTAGCGGGTACAATGAGCAGTTCTTC,CATSDLRPSGYNEQFF,-,TRBV24-1,TRBJ2-1,TRBD2
TGTGCCAGCAGGTTACAGGATAACTATGGCTACACCTTC,CASRLQDNYGYTF,-,TRBV25-1,TRBJ1-2,-
TGTGCCAGCAGCTCAGTGGGACAAACCGGAAATGAGCAGTTCTTC,CASSSVGQTGNEQFF,-,TRBV7-2,TRBJ2-1,-
TGTGCCAGCAGCCGCCAGGGGGCAGGCTCGGTGTACACCTTC,CASSRQGAGSVYTF,-,TRBV6-5,TRBJ1-2,TRBD1
TGTGCCAGCACCCCTTCGGTGAGCTTCTCCTACGAGCAGTACTTC,CASTPSVSFSYEQYF,once,TRBV28,TRBJ2-7,-
TGTGCCAGCAGTTTCCGACTAGCGGGACGGTTTGAGCAGTTCTTC,CASSFRLAGRFEQFF,-,TRBV27,TRBJ2-1,TRBD2
TGTGCCAGCAGTTCACTAGCAGTCTCCTACGAGCAGTACTTC,CASSSLAVSYEQYF,many,TRBV27,TRBJ2-7,-
TGTGCCAGCAGGGAACTAGCGGACGGGTTCTACGAGCAGTACTTC,CASRELADGFYEQYF,-,TRBV6-6,TRBJ2-7,TRBD2
TGTGCCAGTGAGGAGTTCTATGGCTACACCTTC,CASEEFYGYTF,once,TRBV2,TRBJ1-2,-
TGTGCCTGGAGACGGACAGGGAGGATGGAAGAGACCCAGTACTTC,CAWRRTGRMEETQYF,-,TRBV30,TRBJ2-5,TRBD1
TGTGCCAGCAGCGCCTCTAGCGGGAGGGCAGGGGAGCAGTACTTC,CASSASSGRAGEQYF,once,TRBV7-2,TRBJ2-7,TRBD2
TGTGCCAGCAGTTACTTTGGTCTAGCGGGAGGCGGTGAGCAGTTCTTC,CASSYFGLAGGGEQFF,-,TRBV6-5,TRBJ2-1,TRBD2